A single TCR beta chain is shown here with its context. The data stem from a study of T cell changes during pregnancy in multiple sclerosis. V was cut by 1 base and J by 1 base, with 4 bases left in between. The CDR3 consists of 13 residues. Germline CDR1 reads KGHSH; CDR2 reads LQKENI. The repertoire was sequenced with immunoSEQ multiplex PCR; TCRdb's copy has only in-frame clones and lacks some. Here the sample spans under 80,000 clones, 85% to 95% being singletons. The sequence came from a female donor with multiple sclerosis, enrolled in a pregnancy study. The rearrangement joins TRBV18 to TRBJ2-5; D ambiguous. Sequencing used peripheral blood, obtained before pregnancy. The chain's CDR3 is CASSPLGQETQYF. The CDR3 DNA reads TGTGCCAGCTCACCACTCGGCCAAGAGACCCAGTACTTC.